This entry lists 5 T cell receptor beta chains sequenced from one sample in a study of CD8 T cells in Susac syndrome. With random hexamers, reverse transcription was performed on about 0.5 to 1 ug of RNA. TCRdb redid the calling of the immunoSEQ multiplex PCR reads with MiXCR, one entry per CDR3 protein. In the table there are 250,000 to 350,000 distinct CDR3 sequences, around 84% of which are singletons. The sequencing sample was made of CD8+ T cells from PBMCs. The source of these receptors is a human donor with multiple sclerosis.

This clonotype showed up just once. The rearrangement joins TRBV5-1 to TRBJ2-7; D is possibly TRBD1 or TRBD2 (5 bases each). The CDR3 extends over 13 amino acids. Germline V gene lookup returns CDR1 SGHRS and CDR2 YFSETQ. Trimming removed 4 bases at V and 5 bases at J, with 13 bases between. CDR3 DNA sequence: TGCGCCAGCAGCCTCCGGGGCCCCGACGAGCAGTACTTC. Translated, it gives CASSLRGPDEQYF.

This rearrangement joins TRBV19 to TRBJ2-7, with no clear D. This CDR3 contains 12 residues. Germline V gene sequence: CDR1 LNHDA, CDR2 SQIVND (reference sequence). Trimming took off 6 bases at V and 2 bases at J, with 8 bases between the two ends. For the CDR3, the DNA is TGTGCCAGTAGCGCGACCGCCTACGAGCAGTACTTC. It codes for CASSATAYEQYF.

This clonotype has only one observation. V gene TRBV5-6 combines with J gene TRBJ2-5; no firm D call. V was trimmed by 2 bases and J by 2 bases, leaving 13 bases between them. There are 15 residues in the CDR3. Germline V gene data show CDR1 as SGHDT and CDR2 as YYEEEE. The CDR3 coding sequence is TGTGCCAGCAGCTTCTCGGCGGACCGTCAAGAGACCCAGTACTTC. Translated, it gives CASSFSADRQETQYF. Full variable domain (missing parts from reference TRBV5-6 and TRBJ2-5): DAGVTQSPTHLIKTRGQQVTLRCSPKSGHDTVSWYQQALGQGPQFIFQYYEEEERQRGNFPDRFSGHQFPNYSSELNVNALLLGDSALYLCASSFSADRQETQYFGPGTRLLVL.

This sequence joins TRBV27 and TRBJ2-1, with D tentatively TRBD2 (5 bases). The ends were cut back, 4 bases at V and 12 bases at J, with 16 bases in the middle. The germline V gene has CDR1 MNHEY and CDR2 SMNVEV (reference sequence). The CDR3 contains 13 residues. The CDR3, as DNA: TGTGCCAGCAGTTCTGGCGGGTACGTGGGGCAGTTCTTC. This translates into CASSSGGYVGQFF.

The V call is TRBV15, the J call TRBJ2-5, with 8 bases lining up with TRBD1. With 5 bases clipped from V and 4 bases from J, the junction kept 24 bases outside the gene matches. CDR3 length: 20 amino acids. Germline CDR1 is LNHNV and CDR2 is YYDKDF (reference sequence). This CDR3 is CATSADLPGQAPPRRETQYF. The CDR3 DNA sequence: TGTGCCACCAGCGCCGACCTTCCGGGACAGGCTCCTCCGCGCCGAGAGACCCAGTACTTC.